The 20 T cell receptor beta chains presented below share a single source sample, sequenced in a study of blood T cell repertoires in COVID-19. Profiled with immunoSEQ multiplex PCR; TCRdb holds only in-frame clones, not every one. The repertoire holds about 200,000 clones, with 75% to 90% as singletons. Sequenced input: peripheral blood. Every receptor here comes from a man between 60 and 75 years old who had recovered from COVID-19.

The V and J genes are TRBV6-2 or TRBV6-3 and TRBJ2-7; 10 nucleotides line up with TRBD1. The CDR3 runs 13 residues. The germline V gene has CDR1 MNHEY and CDR2 SVGEGT. V lost 8 bases and J lost 3; bases outside the gene matches: 4. DNA for the CDR3: TGTGCCAGCGGCCGGGACAGGGGCTACGAGCAGTACTTC. Its protein is CASGRDRGYEQYF.

The chain carries TRBV18 and TRBJ1-4, with 8 bases identical to TRBD1. The V segment lost 2 bases and the J segment 10 bases; nucleotides outside the gene matches: 12. CDR1 KGHSH and CDR2 LQKENI come from the germline V gene. The CDR3 is made up of 16 amino acids. CDR3 amino acids: CASSPLATGDNVKLFF. The DNA of the CDR3 is TGTGCCAGCTCACCATTAGCGACAGGGGATAACGTAAAACTGTTTTTT.

J is TRBJ2-1 and V is TRBV19; 10 bases map to TRBD1. This CDR3 has 14 residues. Germline lookup yields CDR1 LNHDA and CDR2 SQIVND (reference sequence). V trimming: 7 bases; J trimming: 9 bases; junction bases outside the gene matches: 9. CDR3 coding DNA: TGTGCCAGTACCACCGACAGGGGGCAAAGTGAGCAGTTCTTC. It codes for CASTTDRGQSEQFF.

The chain has TRBV29-1 and TRBJ2-7; TRBD1 matches at 8 bases. The ends lost 4 bases at V and 2 bases at J; junction bases unmatched: 13. Per germline, CDR1 SQVTM and CDR2 ANQGSEA. CDR3 length equals 16 residues. The chain's CDR3 is CSVAGQGGLITYEQYF. CDR3 nucleotides: TGCAGCGTTGCAGGACAGGGTGGACTAATAACCTACGAGCAGTACTTC.

This clone was detected only once. The V call is TRBV10-3, the J call TRBJ2-3, with 8 positions matching TRBD1. The germline V gene has CDR1 ENHRY and CDR2 SYGVKD. With 8 bases clipped from V and 1 base from J, the junction kept 5 bases outside the gene matches. The CDR3 has 14 residues. The CDR3 DNA reads as TGTGCCATCCAGACAGGGGAGGGCACAGATACGCAGTATTTT. Amino acid sequence: CAIQTGEGTDTQYF.

This clone was seen only once. The junction shows a germline mismatch at one end, possibly a read error. V and J are TRBV5-6 and TRBJ2-1; 10 positions agree with TRBD1. CDR3 length: 12 amino acids. Looked up from germline, CDR1 is SGHDT and CDR2 is YYEEEE. The CDR3 is CASSYRDRGSVF. CDR3 DNA sequence: TGTGCCAGCAGCTACCGGGACAGGGGCTCGGTCTTC.

The chain combines TRBV5-4 with TRBJ1-1; TRBD1 is a possible D gene (6 bases). The V and J ends lost 0 bases and 0 bases respectively, with 9 bases between them. The CDR3 totals 15 residues. CDR1 is SGHNT, CDR2 YYREEE, per germline (reference sequence). The CDR3 DNA reads as TGTGCCAGCAGCTTGGGACAGGAGCTGAACACTGAAGCTTTCTTT. Translation gives CASSLGQELNTEAFF.

This clone showed up just a few times. The chain uses TRBV7-6 and TRBJ1-2; no clear D gene. The germline CDR1 and CDR2 sequences are SGHVS and FNYEAQ. V lost 5 bases and J 2 bases, leaving 12 bases between the germline ends. This CDR3 contains 14 residues. CDR3 DNA: TGTGCCAGCAGCCTAAAGGCACTAAACTATGGCTACACCTTC. It yields the protein CASSLKALNYGYTF.

The gene calls are TRBV6-4 and TRBJ1-5, with D hard to call. The CDR3 covers 13 residues. Germline V gives CDR1 MRHNA, CDR2 SNTAGT. The V end was cut by 3 bases, the J end by 10 bases, with 13 bases between. This CDR3 reads CASSEQSTGPQHF. The DNA for the CDR3 is TGTGCCAGCAGTGAACAGTCGACGGGACCCCAGCATTTT.

This chain connects TRBV6-2 or TRBV6-3 to TRBJ2-7, with 12 bases matching TRBD2. V shed 2 bases, J shed 0 bases, and the junction held 2 bases outside the gene matches. Germline-derived CDR1 and CDR2 are MNHEY and SVGEGT. This CDR3 region has 16 residues. For the CDR3, the DNA is TGTGCCAGCAGTTACATGACTAGCGGGAGCTCCTACGAGCAGTACTTC. Protein product: CASSYMTSGSSYEQYF.

The rearrangement uses TRBV4-3 and TRBJ2-7; TRBD2 might be the D (5 bases). Germline V CDR1 and CDR2: LGHNA, YSLEER. The CDR3 sequence is 15 residues long. V dropped 0 bases and J dropped 3 bases, with 12 bases sitting between them. CDR3 nucleotide sequence: TGCGCCAGCAGCCAAGATGTAGGGAGCCTCTACGAGCAGTACTTC. It encodes CASSQDVGSLYEQYF.

This clone turned up a few times. The chain couples TRBV3-1 (or the pseudogene TRBV3-2) to TRBJ1-6, with 9 nucleotides matching TRBD1. CDR1 LGHDT and CDR2 YNNKEL come from the germline V gene (reference sequence). The CDR3 length is 17 residues. V was pared by 1 base and J by 4 bases, with 5 bases of the junction left unmatched. CDR3 sequence reads: CASSQGYRGLYNSPLHF. The CDR3 bases are TGTGCCAGCAGCCAAGGATACAGGGGGCTTTATAATTCACCCCTCCACTTT.

This rearrangement joins TRBV7-9 to TRBJ2-6; D may be TRBD1 (5 bases). Germline lookup yields CDR1 SEHNR and CDR2 FQNEAQ (reference sequence). Deletions cut 1 base from V and 13 bases from J, with 14 bases between. The CDR3 totals 14 residues. The CDR3 region is CASSLGQGTGVLTF. CDR3 bases: TGTGCCAGCAGCTTAGGGCAGGGCACAGGTGTCCTGACTTTC.

The CDR3 protein is CASSRGTALSGANVLTF. The CDR3 DNA reads TGTGCCAGCAGTCGCGGGACAGCCCTAAGTGGGGCCAACGTCCTGACTTTC. The rearrangement links TRBV6-6 to TRBJ2-6; D perhaps matches TRBD1 (7 bases). Germline V CDR1 and CDR2: MNHNY, SVGAGI (reference sequence). The CDR3 length is 17 residues. The V and J ends lost 5 bases and 3 bases respectively, with 17 bases between them.

The V call is TRBV12-5, the J call TRBJ1-5, with TRBD1 matching 12 bases. V shed 2 bases and J 5 bases; nucleotides not matched to a gene: 7. From germline, CDR1 is LGHNT and CDR2 FRNRAP. The CDR3 is 17 amino acids. CDR3 sequence: CASGLILGQGAHQPQHF. Here the CDR3 DNA reads TGTGCTAGTGGTTTGATCTTGGGACAGGGGGCTCATCAGCCCCAGCATTTT.

For the CDR3, the DNA is TGTGCCACCAGTGATTTGAGGGTTCGGACAGGCAGCACAGATACGCAGTATTTT. Translated: CATSDLRVRTGSTDTQYF. J is TRBJ2-3 and V is TRBV24-1, with TRBD1 matching over 7 bases. This CDR3 has 18 residues. Germline CDR1 KGHDR, CDR2 SFDVKD. V lost 0 bases to trimming and J lost 0 bases; unmatched junction nucleotides: 8.

The chain joins TRBV19 to TRBJ2-5; 7 bases are a match to TRBD2. Unmatched junction bases numbered 6, after V lost 5 bases and J lost 6 bases. This CDR3 spans 13 amino acids. Germline assignment: CDR1 LNHDA and CDR2 SQIVND (reference sequence). DNA for the CDR3: TGTGCCAGTAGTCCCGGGACTACTAAGACCCAGTACTTC. Translating gives CASSPGTTKTQYF.

This chain links TRBV7-9 with TRBJ1-1; 8 positions agree with TRBD1. The ends lost 0 bases at V and 5 bases at J; junction bases unmatched: 8. In germline, CDR1 is SEHNR, CDR2 FQNEAQ (reference sequence). The CDR3 contains 16 residues. This chain's CDR3 is CASSLAGGQGATEAFF. In DNA form, the CDR3 reads TGTGCCAGCAGCTTAGCCGGTGGGCAGGGGGCGACTGAAGCTTTCTTT.

This sequence joins TRBV11-2 and TRBJ1-5; D possibly corresponds to TRBD1 (6 bases). V lost 1 base to trimming and J lost 6 bases, with 7 bases between them. CDR3 size: 13 residues. The germline V gene encodes CDR1 SGHAT and CDR2 FQNNGV. The CDR3 sequence: CASSLGGGQPQHF. CDR3 nucleotides: TGTGCCAGCAGCTTAGGAGGGGGTCAGCCCCAGCATTTT.

The rearrangement links TRBV9 to TRBJ1-1; a weak D match, TRBD1 (5 bases). Germline V CDR1 and CDR2: SGDLS, YYNGEE. V was clipped by 0 bases and J by 0 bases, with 9 bases between them. The CDR3 has 15 residues. CDR3 nucleotide sequence: TGTGCCAGCAGCGTAGTAGACAGAATGAACACTGAAGCTTTCTTT. Amino acids: CASSVVDRMNTEAFF.